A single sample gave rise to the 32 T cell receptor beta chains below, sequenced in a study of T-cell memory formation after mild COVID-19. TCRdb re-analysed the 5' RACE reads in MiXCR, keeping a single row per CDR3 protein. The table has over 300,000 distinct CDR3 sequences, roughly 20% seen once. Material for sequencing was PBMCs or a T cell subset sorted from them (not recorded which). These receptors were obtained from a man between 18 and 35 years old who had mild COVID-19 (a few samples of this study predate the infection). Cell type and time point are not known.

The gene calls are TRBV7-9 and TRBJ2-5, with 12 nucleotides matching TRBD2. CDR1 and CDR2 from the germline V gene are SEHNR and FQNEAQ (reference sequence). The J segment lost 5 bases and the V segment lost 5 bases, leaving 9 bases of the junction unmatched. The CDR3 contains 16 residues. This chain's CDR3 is CASSPRTSGASETQYF. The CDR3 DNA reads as TGTGCCAGCAGCCCTCGGACTAGCGGGGCCTCGGAGACCCAGTACTTC.

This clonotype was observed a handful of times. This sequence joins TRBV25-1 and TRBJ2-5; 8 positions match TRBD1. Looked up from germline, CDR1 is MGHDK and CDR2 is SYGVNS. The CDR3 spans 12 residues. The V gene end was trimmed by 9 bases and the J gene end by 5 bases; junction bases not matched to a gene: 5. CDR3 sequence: CASRTGMETQYF. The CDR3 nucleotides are TGTGCCAGTAGGACAGGGATGGAGACCCAGTACTTC.

DNA of the CDR3: TGTGCCAGCAGCTTGGAAAATATCTACGAGCAGTACTTC. Encoded protein: CASSLENIYEQYF. The genes are TRBV5-5 and TRBJ2-7; D is unresolved. Germline values: CDR1 SGHKS, CDR2 YYEKEE (reference sequence). The CDR3 is 13 residues long. V was shortened by 0 bases and J by 3 bases, with 7 bases between the two germline ends.

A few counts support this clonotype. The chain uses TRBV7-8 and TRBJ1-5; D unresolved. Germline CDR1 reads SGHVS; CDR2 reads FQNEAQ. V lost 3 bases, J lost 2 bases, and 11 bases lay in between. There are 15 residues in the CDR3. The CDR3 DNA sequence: TGTGCCAGCAGCTTCACCCGGACCGGCAATCAGCCCCAGCATTTT. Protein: CASSFTRTGNQPQHF.

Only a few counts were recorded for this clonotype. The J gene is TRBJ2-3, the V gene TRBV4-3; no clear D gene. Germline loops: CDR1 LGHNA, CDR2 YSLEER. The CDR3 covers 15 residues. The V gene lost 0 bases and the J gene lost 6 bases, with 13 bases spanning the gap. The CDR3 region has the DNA TGCGCCAGCAGCCAAGAAAGGCTAGGCTGGGATACGCAGTATTTT. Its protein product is CASSQERLGWDTQYF.

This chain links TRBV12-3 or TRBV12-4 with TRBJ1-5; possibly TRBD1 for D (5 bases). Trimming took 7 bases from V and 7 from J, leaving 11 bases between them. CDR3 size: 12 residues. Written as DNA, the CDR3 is TGTGCCAGCAACCGGGGCGACCAGCCCCAGCATTTT. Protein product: CASNRGDQPQHF.

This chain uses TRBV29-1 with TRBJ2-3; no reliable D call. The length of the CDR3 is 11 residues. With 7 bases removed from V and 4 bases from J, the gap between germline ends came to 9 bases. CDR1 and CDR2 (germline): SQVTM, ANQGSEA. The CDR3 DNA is TGCAGCGACAAAAGGGCAGATACGCAGTATTTT. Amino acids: CSDKRADTQYF.

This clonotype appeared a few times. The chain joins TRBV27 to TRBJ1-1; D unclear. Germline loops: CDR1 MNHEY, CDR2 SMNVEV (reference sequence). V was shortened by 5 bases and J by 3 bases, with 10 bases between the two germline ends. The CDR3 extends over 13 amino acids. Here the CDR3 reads CASSPYVDTEAFF. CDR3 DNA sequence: TGTGCCAGCAGTCCCTATGTGGACACTGAAGCTTTCTTT.

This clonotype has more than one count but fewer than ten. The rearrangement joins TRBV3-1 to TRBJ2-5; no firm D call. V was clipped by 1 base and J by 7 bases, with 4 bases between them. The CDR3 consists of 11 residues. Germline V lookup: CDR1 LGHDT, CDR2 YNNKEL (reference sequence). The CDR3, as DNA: TGTGCCAGCAGCCAAGGGCCGACCCAGTACTTC. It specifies CASSQGPTQYF.

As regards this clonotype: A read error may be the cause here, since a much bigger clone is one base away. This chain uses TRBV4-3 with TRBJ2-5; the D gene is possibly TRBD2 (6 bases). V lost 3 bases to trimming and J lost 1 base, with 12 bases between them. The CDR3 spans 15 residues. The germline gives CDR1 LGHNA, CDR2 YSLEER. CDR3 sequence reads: CASSQVRDCQETQYF. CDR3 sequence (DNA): TGCGCCAGCAGCCAGGTCCGGGACTGCCAAGAGACCCAGTACTTC.

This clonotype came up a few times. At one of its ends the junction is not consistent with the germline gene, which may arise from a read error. CDR3 region: CASSPPMVQAPIF. CDR3 nucleotide sequence: TGTGCCAGCTCACCACCGATGGTACAGGCACCGATCTTC. This chain joins TRBV18 and TRBJ2-7; weak D call: TRBD1 (5 bases). The CDR3 runs to 13 residues. Germline CDR1 reads KGHSH; CDR2 reads LQKENI.

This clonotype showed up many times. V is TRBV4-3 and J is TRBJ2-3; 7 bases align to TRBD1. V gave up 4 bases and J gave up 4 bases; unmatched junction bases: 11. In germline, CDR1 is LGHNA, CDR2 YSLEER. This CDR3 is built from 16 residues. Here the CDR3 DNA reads TGCGCCAGCAGCCCGGGGACAGTTGGGAACTCAGATACGCAGTATTTT. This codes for CASSPGTVGNSDTQYF.

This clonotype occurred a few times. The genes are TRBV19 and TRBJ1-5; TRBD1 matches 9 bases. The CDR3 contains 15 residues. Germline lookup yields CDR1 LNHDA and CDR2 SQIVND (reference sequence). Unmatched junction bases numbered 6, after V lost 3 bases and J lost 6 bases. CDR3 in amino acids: CASSIGTGSFQPQHF. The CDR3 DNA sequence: TGTGCCAGTAGTATTGGGACAGGGTCTTTTCAGCCCCAGCATTTT. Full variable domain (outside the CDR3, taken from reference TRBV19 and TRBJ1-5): DGGITQSPKYLFRKEGQNVTLSCEQNLNHDAMYWYRQDPGQGLRLIYYSQIVNDFQKGDIAEGYSVSREKKESFPLTVTSAQKNPTAFYLCASSIGTGSFQPQHFGDGTRLSIL.

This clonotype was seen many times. In DNA, the CDR3 is TGTGCCAGCAGCTTGTCGAGGGGCGACACTGAAGCTTTCTTT. Protein product: CASSLSRGDTEAFF. The rearrangement uses TRBV11-2 and TRBJ1-1; D is possibly TRBD1 (5 bases). Trimming took off 3 bases at V and 3 bases at J, with 11 bases between the two ends. CDR3 size: 14 residues. Germline CDR1 is SGHAT and CDR2 is FQNNGV.

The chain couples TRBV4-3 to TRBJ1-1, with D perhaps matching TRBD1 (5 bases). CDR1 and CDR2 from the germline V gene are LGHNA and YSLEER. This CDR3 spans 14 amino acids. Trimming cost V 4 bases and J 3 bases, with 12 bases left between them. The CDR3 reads CASSRQWGDTEAFF. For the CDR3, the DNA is TGCGCCAGCAGCCGCCAGTGGGGGGACACTGAAGCTTTCTTT.

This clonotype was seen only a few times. The CDR3 reads CASSEGGLGGYTF. Written as DNA, the CDR3 is TGTGCCAGCAGTGAAGGAGGGTTAGGAGGCTACACCTTC. The chain couples TRBV2 to TRBJ1-2; no clear D gene. Trimming left V 1 base short and J 8 bases short, with 11 bases between. Germline loops: CDR1 SNHLY, CDR2 FYNNEI. The CDR3 contains 13 residues.

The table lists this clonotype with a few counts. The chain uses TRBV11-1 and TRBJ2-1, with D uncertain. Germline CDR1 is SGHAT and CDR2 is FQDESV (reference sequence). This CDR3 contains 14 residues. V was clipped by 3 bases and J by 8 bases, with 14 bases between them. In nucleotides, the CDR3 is TGTGCCAGCAGCTTCTGGCTCAAAGTCGATGAGCAGTTCTTC. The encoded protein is CASSFWLKVDEQFF.

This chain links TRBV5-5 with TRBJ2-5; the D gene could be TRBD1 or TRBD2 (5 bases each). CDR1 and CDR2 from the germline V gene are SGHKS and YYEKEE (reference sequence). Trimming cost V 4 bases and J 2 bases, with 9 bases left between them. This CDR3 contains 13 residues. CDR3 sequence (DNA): TGTGCCAGCAGCGAGGGGCTACAAGAGACCCAGTACTTC. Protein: CASSEGLQETQYF. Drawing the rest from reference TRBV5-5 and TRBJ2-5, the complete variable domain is DAGVTQSPTHLIKTRGQQVTLRCSPISGHKSVSWYQQVLGQGPQFIFQYYEKEERGRGNFPDRFSARQFPNYSSELNVNALLLGDSALYLCASSEGLQETQYFGPGTRLLVL.

The CDR3 sequence: CASSYYRSETGELFF. In nucleotides, the CDR3 is TGTGCCAGCAGTTACTACAGGTCGGAGACCGGGGAGCTGTTTTTT. This rearrangement joins TRBV6-2 or TRBV6-3 to TRBJ2-2, with D possibly TRBD1 on 5 matching bases. The CDR3 runs 15 residues. Germline values: CDR1 MNHEY, CDR2 SVGEGT. The V end was cut by 1 base, the J end by 5 bases, with 11 bases between.

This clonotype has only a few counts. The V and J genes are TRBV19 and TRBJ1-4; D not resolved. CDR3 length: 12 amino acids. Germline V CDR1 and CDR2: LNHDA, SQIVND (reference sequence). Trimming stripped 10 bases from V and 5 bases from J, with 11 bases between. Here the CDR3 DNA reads TGTGCCACCGCCCAGCCGAATGAAAAACTGTTTTTT. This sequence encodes CATAQPNEKLFF.

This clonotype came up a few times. DNA of the CDR3: TGCAGTGCTCTCCGGTCCCACGAGCAGTACTTC. Its translation: CSALRSHEQYF. The V and J genes are TRBV20-1 and TRBJ2-7; D call uncertain. The CDR3 runs to 11 residues. Trimming stripped 5 bases from V and 5 bases from J, with 10 bases between. Germline CDR1 reads DFQATT; CDR2 reads SNEGSKA (reference sequence).

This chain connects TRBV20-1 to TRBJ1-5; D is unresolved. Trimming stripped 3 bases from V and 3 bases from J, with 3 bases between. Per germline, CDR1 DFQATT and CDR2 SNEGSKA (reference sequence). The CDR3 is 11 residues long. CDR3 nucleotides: TGCAGTGCTAGGTCCAATCAGCCCCAGCATTTT. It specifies CSARSNQPQHF.

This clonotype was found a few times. The CDR3 nucleotides are TGTGCCACCAGCAGAGATAAGGAGTCCCACGAGCAGTACTTC. This sequence encodes CATSRDKESHEQYF. V gene TRBV15 combines with J gene TRBJ2-7; no clear D. Germline loops: CDR1 LNHNV, CDR2 YYDKDF (reference sequence). CDR3 length equals 14 residues. Trimming pared 0 bases from V and 5 bases from J, leaving 11 bases between. Together with reference TRBV15 and TRBJ2-7, the CDR3 gives the full variable domain: DAMVIQNPRYQVTQFGKPVTLSCSQTLNHNVMYWYQQKSSQAPKLLFHYYDKDFNNEADTPDNFQSRRPNTSFCFLDIRSPGLGDTAMYLCATSRDKESHEQYFGPGTRLTVT.

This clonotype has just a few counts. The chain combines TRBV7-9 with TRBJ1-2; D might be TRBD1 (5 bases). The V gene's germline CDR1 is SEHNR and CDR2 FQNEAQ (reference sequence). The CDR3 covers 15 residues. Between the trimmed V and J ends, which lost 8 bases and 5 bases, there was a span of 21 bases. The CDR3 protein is CASVGGGVMEYGYTF. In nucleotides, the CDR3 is TGTGCCAGCGTCGGCGGGGGGGTAATGGAGTATGGCTACACCTTC.

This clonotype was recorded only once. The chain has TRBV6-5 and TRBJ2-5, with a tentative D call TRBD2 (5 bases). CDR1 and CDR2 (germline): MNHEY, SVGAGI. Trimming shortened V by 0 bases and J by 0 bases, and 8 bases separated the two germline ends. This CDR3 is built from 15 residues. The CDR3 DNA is TGTGCCAGCAGTTACTCGATGGGAGACCAAGAGACCCAGTACTTC. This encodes CASSYSMGDQETQYF.

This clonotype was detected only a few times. This chain's CDR3 is CASSLAAGYTF. Here the CDR3 DNA reads TGTGCCAGCAGCTTAGCCGCTGGCTACACCTTC. J is TRBJ1-2 and V is TRBV7-9; D remains ambiguous. CDR3 length: 11 residues. V lost 0 bases and J 7 bases, leaving 3 bases between the germline ends. CDR1 is SEHNR, CDR2 FQNEAQ, per germline (reference sequence).

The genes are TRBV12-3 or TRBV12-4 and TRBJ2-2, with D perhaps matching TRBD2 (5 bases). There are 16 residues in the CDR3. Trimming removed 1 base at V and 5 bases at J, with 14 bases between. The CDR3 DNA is TGTGCCAGCAGTTTAGGAGGGATCAGCAGGACCGGGGAGCTGTTTTTT. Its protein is CASSLGGISRTGELFF.

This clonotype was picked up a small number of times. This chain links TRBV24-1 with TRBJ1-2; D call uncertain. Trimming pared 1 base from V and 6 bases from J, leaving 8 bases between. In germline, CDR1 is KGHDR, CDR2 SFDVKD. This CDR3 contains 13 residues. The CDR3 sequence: CATSDFDGHGYTF. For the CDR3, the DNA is TGTGCCACCAGTGATTTTGACGGCCATGGCTACACCTTC.

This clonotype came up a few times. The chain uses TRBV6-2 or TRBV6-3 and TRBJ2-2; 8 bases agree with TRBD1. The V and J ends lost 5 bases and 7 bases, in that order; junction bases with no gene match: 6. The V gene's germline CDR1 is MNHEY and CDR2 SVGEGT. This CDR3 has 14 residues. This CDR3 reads CASSAPRGHGELFF. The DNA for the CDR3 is TGTGCCAGCAGTGCCCCCAGGGGGCACGGGGAGCTGTTTTTT.

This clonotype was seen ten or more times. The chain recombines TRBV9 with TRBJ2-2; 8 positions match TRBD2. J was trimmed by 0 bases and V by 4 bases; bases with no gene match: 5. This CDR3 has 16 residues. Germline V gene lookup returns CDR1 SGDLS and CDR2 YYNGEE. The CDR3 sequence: CASSHPAGANTGELFF. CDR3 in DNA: TGTGCCAGCAGCCACCCAGCGGGGGCGAACACCGGGGAGCTGTTTTTT.

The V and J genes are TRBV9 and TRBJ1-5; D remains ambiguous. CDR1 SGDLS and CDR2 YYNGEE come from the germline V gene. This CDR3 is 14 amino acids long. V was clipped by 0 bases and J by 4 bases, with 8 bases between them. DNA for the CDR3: TGTGCCAGCAGCGTAGGAAACATTAATCAGCCCCAGCATTTT. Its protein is CASSVGNINQPQHF.

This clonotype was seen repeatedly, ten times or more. CDR3 nucleotide sequence: TGTGCCAGCAGCTTCCAGGGGGCGTTTAGCGATGAGCAGTTCTTC. Translating it yields CASSFQGAFSDEQFF. The chain uses TRBV7-9 and TRBJ2-1; 8 bases are a match to TRBD1. V trimming: 3 bases; J trimming: 8 bases; junction bases outside the gene matches: 9. CDR1 SEHNR and CDR2 FQNEAQ come from the germline V gene (reference sequence). This CDR3 has 15 residues.